This T cell receptor beta chain was captured in a study of T cell responses to AZD1222 COVID-19 vaccine. The CDR3 has 13 residues. The V gene lost 3 bases and the J gene lost 5 bases, with 8 bases spanning the gap. Using immunoSEQ multiplex PCR, the repertoire was profiled, and TCRdb retains in-frame clones only, with some absent. Counted here are around 270,000 clones, 90% to 95% occurring once; the ten biggest clones make up around 0.5%. Study outcomes and limitations: Along spike, vaccine-associated CD4 TCRs were found throughout, with dominance at 160-218 and 743-854.

On this clone: Its target is not known.

Second doses that came at about 4 or about 12 weeks were put together. The source material was peripheral blood, sampled 28 days after the second AZD1222 dose. The rearrangement uses TRBV12-3 or TRBV12-4 and TRBJ1-5; D unclear. The TCR sequence derives from an adult who received the AZD1222 COVID-19 vaccine. The CDR3 sequence: CASSFTLDQPQHF. DNA of the CDR3: TGTGCCAGCAGTTTTACCCTCGATCAGCCCCAGCATTTT.